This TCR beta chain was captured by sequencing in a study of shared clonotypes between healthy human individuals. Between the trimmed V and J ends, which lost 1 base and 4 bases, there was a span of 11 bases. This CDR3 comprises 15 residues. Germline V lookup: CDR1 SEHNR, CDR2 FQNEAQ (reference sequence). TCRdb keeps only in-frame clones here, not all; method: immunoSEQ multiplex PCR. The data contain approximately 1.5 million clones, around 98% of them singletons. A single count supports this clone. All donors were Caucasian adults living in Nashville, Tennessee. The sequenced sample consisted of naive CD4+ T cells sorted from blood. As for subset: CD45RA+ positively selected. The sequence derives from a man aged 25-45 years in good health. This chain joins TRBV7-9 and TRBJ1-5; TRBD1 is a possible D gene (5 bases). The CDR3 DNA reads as TGTGCCAGCAGCTTAGTTGGGGGGGAAAATCAGCCCCAGCATTTT. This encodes CASSLVGGENQPQHF. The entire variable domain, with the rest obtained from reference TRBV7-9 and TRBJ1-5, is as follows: DTGVSQNPRHKITKRGQNVTFRCDPISEHNRLYWYRQTLGQGPEFLTYFQNEAQLEKSRLLSDRFSAERPKGSFSTLEIQRTEQGDSAMYLCASSLVGGENQPQHFGDGTRLSIL.